These 25 T cell receptor beta chains came from one sample sequenced in a study of blood T cell repertoires in COVID-19. Using immunoSEQ multiplex PCR, the repertoire was profiled, and TCRdb retains in-frame clones only, with some absent. This sample has about 210,000 clones, with around 81% found just once. Sequencing was carried out using PBMCs or T cells enriched from blood (not recorded which). Every receptor here comes from a woman between 50 and 59 years old with acute COVID-19.

The chain carries TRBV11-2 and TRBJ2-7; no definite D call. V lost 1 base and J 3 bases, leaving 16 bases between the germline ends. The CDR3 runs 16 residues. Per the germline V gene, CDR1 is SGHAT and CDR2 is FQNNGV. Here the CDR3 reads CASSLGGSSVVYEQYF. CDR3 coding DNA: TGTGCCAGCAGCTTAGGCGGATCCTCCGTAGTCTACGAGCAGTACTTC.

This rearrangement joins TRBV5-1 to TRBJ2-2; the match to TRBD2 covers 15 bases. Trimming cost V 5 bases and J 4 bases; bases outside gene matches: 9. The CDR3 is made up of 18 amino acids. Per the germline V gene, CDR1 is SGHRS and CDR2 is YFSETQ. The CDR3 sequence: CASRHEGLAGGITGELFF. In DNA form, the CDR3 reads TGCGCCAGCAGACACGAGGGACTAGCGGGAGGTATCACCGGGGAGCTGTTTTTT. Full variable domain (outside the CDR3, taken from reference TRBV5-1 and TRBJ2-2): KAGVTQTPRYLIKTRGQQVTLSCSPISGHRSVSWYQQTPGQGLQFLFEYFSETQRNKGNFPGRFSGRQFSNSRSEMNVSTLELGDSALYLCASRHEGLAGGITGELFFGEGSRLTVL.

This clone was counted between two and nine times. This rearrangement joins TRBV7-2 to TRBJ1-1; 10 bases are a match to TRBD1. The V segment lost 8 bases and the J segment 0 bases; nucleotides outside the gene matches: 9. The CDR3 has 16 amino acids. CDR1 SGHTA and CDR2 FQGNSA come from the germline V gene. The CDR3 DNA sequence: TGTGCCAGCGACCCCCGGGACAGGGGCGTGAACACTGAAGCTTTCTTT. It encodes CASDPRDRGVNTEAFF.

This chain connects TRBV4-3 to TRBJ1-2, with 7 bases matching TRBD1. CDR3 size: 14 residues. J lost 10 bases, V lost 0 bases, and 8 bases had no gene match. The germline CDR1 and CDR2 sequences are LGHNA and YSLEER. As DNA, the CDR3 is TGCGCCAGCAGCCAAGAAATCCGACAGGGAGTCTACACCTTC. This encodes CASSQEIRQGVYTF.

The rearrangement uses TRBV28 and TRBJ2-3; TRBD2 aligns across 13 bases. Germline V gene data show CDR1 as MDHEN and CDR2 as SYDVKM. The CDR3 spans 18 residues. V lost 5 bases to trimming and J lost 7 bases; unmatched junction nucleotides: 15. In DNA, the CDR3 is TGTGCCAGCAGTAGCGCCAGACTAGCGGGGGGAAGGGGGAATACGCAGTATTTT. This sequence encodes CASSSARLAGGRGNTQYF.

The chain recombines TRBV29-1 with TRBJ2-3; D is ambiguous. V was pared by 6 bases and J by 0 bases, with 10 bases between. Germline assignment: CDR1 SQVTM and CDR2 ANQGSEA. This CDR3 has 13 amino acids. The CDR3 protein is CSVRFLSTDTQYF. DNA of the CDR3: TGCAGCGTCCGTTTCCTTAGCACAGATACGCAGTATTTT.

This sequence joins TRBV7-2 and TRBJ2-5; no reliable D call. CDR1 SGHTA and CDR2 FQGNSA come from the germline V gene. V shed 1 base and J shed 1 base, with 10 bases lying between them. The CDR3 spans 15 residues. CDR3 nucleotides: TGTGCCAGCAGCTTAGGTGGCGGAGTCCAAGAGACCCAGTACTTC. It specifies CASSLGGGVQETQYF.

The V and J genes are TRBV28 and TRBJ1-1, with TRBD1 as a possible D gene (5 bases). V lost 4 bases, J lost 5 bases, and 14 bases lay in between. This CDR3 has 14 residues. Germline CDR1 MDHEN, CDR2 SYDVKM. CDR3 sequence reads: CASSSPGLGTEAFF. The CDR3 DNA reads as TGTGCCAGCAGTTCCCCGGGACTGGGAACTGAAGCTTTCTTT.

The J gene is TRBJ2-1, the V gene TRBV18; 10 bases agree with TRBD2. Germline lookup yields CDR1 KGHSH and CDR2 LQKENI. J was trimmed by 8 bases and V by 3 bases; bases with no gene match: 10. The length of the CDR3 is 16 residues. The CDR3 DNA reads TGTGCCAGCTCACCCCGGGGTAGCGGGGGGATCGATGAGCAGTTCTTC. Amino acid sequence: CASSPRGSGGIDEQFF.

V gene TRBV7-2 combines with J gene TRBJ2-2; 7 bases map to TRBD2. The V gene end was trimmed by 1 base and the J gene end by 1 base; junction bases not matched to a gene: 0. CDR3 length: 15 residues. Germline-derived CDR1 and CDR2 are SGHTA and FQGNSA. The CDR3 loop reads CASSLERGNTGELFF. The DNA for the CDR3 is TGTGCCAGCAGCTTAGAGCGGGGGAACACCGGGGAGCTGTTTTTT.

To note about this clone: A read error may produce the germline difference seen at one junction end. V gene TRBV6-5 combines with J gene TRBJ2-7; perhaps TRBD1 as D (5 bases). This CDR3 contains 14 residues. Germline V gene data show CDR1 as MNHEY and CDR2 as SVGAGI. CDR3 sequence reads: CASTMTAFSSEQYF. The CDR3 DNA is TGTGCCAGCACCATGACAGCGTTTTCCTCCGAGCAGTACTTC.

This clone was found once. The gene calls are TRBV6-5 and TRBJ2-5; TRBD1 matches at 8 bases. V lost 2 bases, J lost 3 bases, and 2 bases stayed unmatched. This CDR3 is built from 14 residues. Germline CDR1 and CDR2: MNHEY and SVGAGI. CDR3 coding DNA: TGTGCCAGCAGTTACCGGACAGGGAAAGAGACCCAGTACTTC. Encoded protein: CASSYRTGKETQYF.

This clone was seen only a few times. The chain couples TRBV29-1 to TRBJ2-1; TRBD2 agrees at 10 bases. The CDR3 has 12 residues. Trimming cost V 4 bases and J 8 bases; bases outside gene matches: 2. CDR1 SQVTM and CDR2 ANQGSEA come from the germline V gene. DNA of the CDR3: TGCAGCGTTGTAGCGGGAGGTTATGAGCAGTTCTTC. Residues: CSVVAGGYEQFF.

The chain employs TRBV3-1 (or the pseudogene TRBV3-2) and TRBJ1-6; D is unclear. The CDR3 contains 14 residues. Between the trimmed V and J ends, which lost 7 bases and 10 bases, there was a span of 17 bases. Looked up from germline, CDR1 is LGHDT and CDR2 is YNNKEL (reference sequence). CDR3 protein: CASTPTVGGSPLHF. The CDR3 region has the DNA TGTGCCAGCACCCCGACTGTGGGAGGATCACCCCTCCACTTT.

The CDR3 coding sequence is TGTGCCTGGACAGGGGATAGCAATCAGCCCCAGCATTTT. Protein: CAWTGDSNQPQHF. J is TRBJ1-5 and V is TRBV30; perhaps TRBD1 as D (6 bases). Trimming cost V 4 bases and J 0 bases, with 7 bases left between them. Germline assignment: CDR1 GTSNPN and CDR2 SVGIG (reference sequence). This CDR3 region has 13 residues.

The chain recombines TRBV6-6 with TRBJ2-7; D is undetermined. Trimming took off 3 bases at V and 2 bases at J, with 2 bases between the two ends. Germline loops: CDR1 MNHNY, CDR2 SVGAGI (reference sequence). The CDR3 runs 11 residues. The CDR3 protein is CASSYTYEQYF. CDR3 DNA: TGTGCCAGCAGTTATACCTACGAGCAGTACTTC.

The chain couples TRBV27 to TRBJ2-3; 8 bases fit TRBD2. V shed 5 bases and J 2 bases; nucleotides not matched to a gene: 6. CDR1 is MNHEY and CDR2 is SMNVEV in the germline V gene (reference sequence). The CDR3 extends over 15 amino acids. In nucleotides, the CDR3 is TGTGCCAGCAGTCCCCGCGGACTAGCCACAGATACGCAGTATTTT. This sequence encodes CASSPRGLATDTQYF.

V gene TRBV6-5 combines with J gene TRBJ1-5; 11 positions match TRBD1. CDR1 and CDR2 from the germline V gene are MNHEY and SVGAGI. Unmatched junction bases numbered 3, after V lost 4 bases and J lost 7 bases. The CDR3 runs to 14 residues. As DNA, the CDR3 is TGTGCCAGCAGTTCCGGGACAGGGGGGCAGCCCCAGCATTTT. This sequence encodes CASSSGTGGQPQHF.

The V gene is TRBV12-3 or TRBV12-4, the J gene TRBJ1-1, with D uncertain. The CDR3 runs 13 residues. The ends were cut back, 3 bases at V and 2 bases at J, with 7 bases in the middle. The CDR3 DNA reads TGTGCCAGCAGTTTTTCAGGCAACACTGAAGCTTTCTTT. It translates to CASSFSGNTEAFF.

The rearrangement links TRBV28 to TRBJ1-6; D possibly corresponds to TRBD1 (6 bases). This CDR3 is built from 14 residues. CDR1 is MDHEN and CDR2 is SYDVKM in the germline V gene. Trimming removed 6 bases from V and 5 bases from J, with 11 bases in between. The CDR3 DNA follows: TGTGCCAGCAGCCAGGGACAACATAATTCACCCCTCCACTTT. Translation gives CASSQGQHNSPLHF.

V and J are TRBV3-1 (or the pseudogene TRBV3-2) and TRBJ1-1; 7 bases match TRBD1. In germline, CDR1 is LGHDT, CDR2 YNNKEL (reference sequence). The J segment lost 5 bases and the V segment lost 4 bases, leaving 7 bases of the junction unmatched. There are 14 residues in the CDR3. The CDR3 DNA sequence: TGTGCCAGCAGCCCTAGGACAGGTAGGACTGAAGCTTTCTTT. Amino acid sequence: CASSPRTGRTEAFF.

The chain combines TRBV6-5 with TRBJ1-2; the match to TRBD1 covers 10 bases. The junction had 7 bases not matched to a gene; V was cut back by 2 bases and J by 7 bases. The CDR3 is 15 residues long. CDR1 is MNHEY, CDR2 SVGAGI, per germline. CDR3: CASSYGGTGEIGYTF. CDR3 DNA sequence: TGTGCCAGCAGTTACGGCGGGACAGGGGAGATTGGCTACACCTTC.

The chain combines TRBV5-1 with TRBJ2-7, with TRBD2 matching 7 bases. Germline V gene sequence: CDR1 SGHRS, CDR2 YFSETQ. V shed 0 bases, J shed 6 bases, and the junction held 6 bases outside the gene matches. This CDR3 has 14 residues. CDR3 amino acids: CASSLVQGGIEQYF. The CDR3 DNA reads as TGCGCCAGCAGCTTGGTTCAGGGAGGGATCGAGCAGTACTTC.

This clone was detected only once. The chain combines TRBV7-8 with TRBJ2-6, with 9 nucleotides matching TRBD2. The CDR3 consists of 17 residues. After removal of 3 bases from V and 0 bases from J, the junction contained 3 bases not matched to a gene. Germline loops: CDR1 SGHVS, CDR2 FQNEAQ. The CDR3 is CASSFNSGGSGANVLTF. The CDR3 DNA is TGTGCCAGCAGCTTTAATAGCGGGGGCTCTGGGGCCAACGTCCTGACTTTC. Full variable domain (missing parts from reference TRBV7-8 and TRBJ2-6): GAGVSQSPRYKVAKRGQDVALRCDPISGHVSLFWYQQALGQGPEFLTYFQNEAQLDKSGLPSDRFFAERPEGSVSTLKIQRTQQEDSAVYLCASSFNSGGSGANVLTFGAGSRLTVL.

This clone has a handful of counts. CDR3 region: CASSSTGANEQFF. The DNA for the CDR3 is TGTGCCAGCAGCTCGACAGGCGCAAATGAGCAGTTCTTC. The chain uses TRBV7-9 and TRBJ2-1; D might be TRBD1 (6 bases). Trimming took 4 bases from V and 7 from J, leaving 11 bases between them. Germline V gene sequence: CDR1 SEHNR, CDR2 FQNEAQ (reference sequence). The CDR3 runs 13 residues.